This TCR beta chain originates from a study of Ad26.COV2.S vaccination and SARS-CoV-2 variants. The sample's treatment: approximately 18 received Ad26.COV2.S at low or high dose, single or two shots; about five received placebo; per-sample allocation not given. Sampling was done on day 63 after the first vaccine or placebo injection. An Ad26 vector expressing Wuhan-strain SARS-CoV-2 spike constituted the vaccine. Germline V gene data show CDR1 as SGHNT and CDR2 as YYREEE (reference sequence). This CDR3 has 16 residues. The V gene end was trimmed by 0 bases and the J gene end by 8 bases; junction bases not matched to a gene: 9. Only in-frame clones appear in the TCRdb table, and some are missing; sequencing was by immunoSEQ multiplex PCR. Here the sample spans some 320,000 clones, about 82% being singletons.

The chain employs TRBV5-4 and TRBJ1-2, with 11 bases lining up with TRBD1. This sequence was found in a person aged 18-65 years who received the Ad26.COV2.S COVID-19 vaccine or a placebo. The sample consisted of peripheral blood, taken in a trial of Ad26.COV2.S vaccine versus placebo. CDR3 sequence reads: CASSLADSDRGRGYTF. CDR3 DNA sequence: TGTGCCAGCAGCTTGGCCGATTCGGACAGGGGGCGAGGCTACACCTTC.